A selection of T cell receptor beta chains follows, all from one sample in a study of blood T cell repertoires in COVID-19. The method was immunoSEQ multiplex PCR; TCRdb's version includes in-frame clones alone and lacks a portion of them. The data hold about 140,000 clones, with about four fifths observed a single time. Sequenced input: peripheral blood. These receptors originate from a human donor in a cohort sampled during active COVID-19. CDR3s include the opening cysteine and the closing phenylalanine or tryptophan. Fields, in order: V gene, clone size, D gene, J gene, CDR3 protein, CDR3 DNA. The D gene is left open where the match is weak. Rows give clone size only sometimes, using once, few, many, or a class for an expanded clone.

V gene: TRBV4-1; clone size: NA; D gene: NA; J gene: TRBJ1-2; CDR3 protein: CASSQDGQLFGYTF; CDR3 DNA: TGCGCCAGCAGCCAAGATGGGCAGCTGTTTGGCTACACCTTC
V gene: TRBV6-5; clone size: NA; D gene: NA; J gene: TRBJ1-1; CDR3 protein: CASSDRGRMNTEAFF; CDR3 DNA: TGTGCCAGCAGCGACCGGGGTCGCATGAACACTGAAGCTTTCTTT
V gene: TRBV28; clone size: NA; D gene: NA; J gene: TRBJ2-7; CDR3 protein: CASRELYEQYF; CDR3 DNA: TGTGCCAGCAGGGAGTTGTACGAGCAGTACTTC
V gene: TRBV3-1/TRBV3-2; clone size: NA; D gene: TRBD2; J gene: TRBJ2-3; CDR3 protein: CASSQPGLAGTDTQYF; CDR3 DNA: TGTGCCAGCAGCCAACCCGGACTAGCGGGCACAGATACGCAGTATTTT
V gene: TRBV25-1; clone size: NA; D gene: TRBD1; J gene: TRBJ1-4; CDR3 protein: CASSDPGQRKLFF; CDR3 DNA: TGCGCCAGCAGTGACCCGGGACAGCGAAAACTGTTTTTT
V gene: TRBV19; clone size: NA; D gene: TRBD1; J gene: TRBJ2-7; CDR3 protein: CASSIPGTGAEQYF; CDR3 DNA: TGTGCCAGTAGTATTCCCGGGACAGGGGCCGAGCAGTACTTC
V gene: TRBV9; clone size: NA; D gene: TRBD1; J gene: TRBJ2-5; CDR3 protein: CASSVNTGAGETQYF; CDR3 DNA: TGTGCCAGCAGCGTCAACACAGGGGCTGGGGAGACCCAGTACTTC
V gene: TRBV30; clone size: NA; D gene: NA; J gene: TRBJ1-1; CDR3 protein: CAPLLWGRRVRNTEAFF; CDR3 DNA: TGTGCCCCGCTCTTGTGGGGGCGAAGGGTTCGGAACACTGAAGCTTTCTTT
V gene: TRBV2; clone size: NA; D gene: NA; J gene: TRBJ1-1; CDR3 protein: CASSPRGWTEAFF; CDR3 DNA: TGTGCCAGCAGTCCTAGGGGTTGGACTGAAGCTTTCTTT
V gene: TRBV18; clone size: few; D gene: NA; J gene: TRBJ2-7; CDR3 protein: CASSATGSYEQYF; CDR3 DNA: TGTGCCAGCTCAGCGACAGGCTCCTACGAGCAGTACTTC
V gene: TRBV2; clone size: few; D gene: NA; J gene: TRBJ1-4; CDR3 protein: CASSDARERRF; CDR3 DNA: TGTGCCAGCAGTGATGCCCGAGAGCGGCGATTT
V gene: TRBV7-9; clone size: once; D gene: NA; J gene: TRBJ1-1; CDR3 protein: CASSLEGIGTEAFF; CDR3 DNA: TGTGCCAGCAGCTTAGAGGGGATCGGCACTGAAGCTTTCTTT
V gene: TRBV21-1; clone size: NA; D gene: NA; J gene: TRBJ2-7; CDR3 protein: CASSKLGVRDRVNEQYF; CDR3 DNA: TGTGCCAGCAGCAAACTGGGGGTTCGGGACAGGGTCAACGAGCAGTACTTC
V gene: TRBV23-1; clone size: NA; D gene: TRBD1; J gene: TRBJ2-7; CDR3 protein: CASSLRKAGQGNYEQYF; CDR3 DNA: TGCGCCAGCAGTCTCCGCAAAGCGGGACAGGGAAACTACGAGCAGTACTTC
V gene: TRBV12-5; clone size: NA; D gene: TRBD1; J gene: TRBJ1-1; CDR3 protein: CASGLGRKSTGGNTEAFF; CDR3 DNA: TGTGCTAGTGGTTTGGGCCGAAAATCGACAGGGGGGAACACTGAAGCTTTCTTT
V gene: TRBV27; clone size: NA; D gene: NA; J gene: TRBJ1-6; CDR3 protein: CASSLGLRGAYNSPLHF; CDR3 DNA: TGTGCCAGCAGTTTAGGTCTCAGGGGAGCCTATAATTCACCCCTCCACTTT
V gene: TRBV18; clone size: NA; D gene: NA; J gene: TRBJ2-2; CDR3 protein: CASSPPGNTGELFF; CDR3 DNA: TGTGCCAGCTCACCACCCGGGAACACCGGGGAGCTGTTTTTT
V gene: TRBV2; clone size: NA; D gene: NA; J gene: TRBJ1-5; CDR3 protein: CASKVEPRPTDQPQHF; CDR3 DNA: TGTGCCAGCAAGGTGGAGCCTCGTCCCACCGATCAGCCCCAGCATTTT
V gene: TRBV4-1; clone size: NA; D gene: TRBD2; J gene: TRBJ2-7; CDR3 protein: CASSRTLGGSFSYEQYF; CDR3 DNA: TGCGCCAGCAGCCGAACTCTCGGGGGGTCCTTCTCCTACGAGCAGTACTTC
V gene: TRBV7-6; clone size: NA; D gene: TRBD2; J gene: TRBJ2-1; CDR3 protein: CASSFGTSGGRSSYNEQFF; CDR3 DNA: TGTGCCAGCAGCTTCGGGACTAGCGGGGGCCGTAGCTCCTACAATGAGCAGTTCTTC
V gene: TRBV20-1; clone size: NA; D gene: NA; J gene: TRBJ1-3; CDR3 protein: CSASPSARLSGNTIYF; CDR3 DNA: TGCAGTGCTAGTCCATCGGCGCGGCTCTCTGGAAACACCATATATTTT
V gene: TRBV20-1; clone size: NA; D gene: NA; J gene: TRBJ1-5; CDR3 protein: CSASPLDSNQPQHF; CDR3 DNA: TGCAGTGCTAGTCCTCTTGACAGTAATCAGCCCCAGCATTTT
V gene: TRBV5-1; clone size: NA; D gene: TRBD1; J gene: TRBJ2-7; CDR3 protein: CASSSGTGIIYEQYF; CDR3 DNA: TGCGCCAGCAGCTCCGGGACAGGGATTATCTACGAGCAGTACTTC
V gene: TRBV4-1; clone size: NA; D gene: TRBD2; J gene: TRBJ2-5; CDR3 protein: CASSHVVAGVHLQETQYF; CDR3 DNA: TGCGCCAGCAGCCATGTCGTAGCGGGGGTGCACCTCCAAGAGACCCAGTACTTC
V gene: TRBV2; clone size: few; D gene: NA; J gene: TRBJ1-2; CDR3 protein: CASSESSQGNRLRGYTF; CDR3 DNA: TGTGCCAGCAGTGAATCCAGCCAGGGAAACCGACTTCGGGGCTACACCTTC
V gene: TRBV28; clone size: NA; D gene: NA; J gene: TRBJ2-3; CDR3 protein: CASSLPRGTATDTQYF; CDR3 DNA: TGTGCCAGCAGTTTACCCCGCGGGACAGCGACAGATACGCAGTATTTT
V gene: TRBV2; clone size: few; D gene: NA; J gene: TRBJ1-5; CDR3 protein: CASRESNQPQHF; CDR3 DNA: TGTGCCAGCAGGGAGAGCAATCAGCCCCAGCATTTT
V gene: TRBV18; clone size: NA; D gene: TRBD1; J gene: TRBJ1-5; CDR3 protein: CASSLTDRWWQPQHF; CDR3 DNA: TGTGCCAGCTCACTGACGGACAGGTGGTGGCAGCCCCAGCATTTT
V gene: TRBV7-6; clone size: few; D gene: NA; J gene: TRBJ1-1; CDR3 protein: CASSLGRNTEAFF; CDR3 DNA: TGTGCCAGCTCCTTGGGGAGGAACACTGAAGCTTTCTTT
V gene: TRBV3-1/TRBV3-2; clone size: NA; D gene: NA; J gene: TRBJ1-3; CDR3 protein: CASSPAGGAGHTIYF; CDR3 DNA: TGTGCCAGCAGCCCAGCCGGCGGGGCGGGTCACACCATATATTTT
V gene: TRBV6-5; clone size: NA; D gene: TRBD1; J gene: TRBJ2-7; CDR3 protein: CASRFGTGPYEQYF; CDR3 DNA: TGTGCCAGCAGATTTGGGACAGGTCCCTACGAGCAGTACTTC
V gene: TRBV11-2; clone size: NA; D gene: TRBD2; J gene: TRBJ2-3; CDR3 protein: CASSLAGGRGTDTQYF; CDR3 DNA: TGTGCCAGCAGCTTAGCGGGGGGGCGGGGCACAGATACGCAGTATTTT
V gene: TRBV5-6; clone size: once; D gene: TRBD1; J gene: TRBJ2-3; CDR3 protein: CASSPGPTGEGATDTQYF; CDR3 DNA: TGTGCCAGCAGCCCAGGACCCACAGGGGAAGGGGCCACAGATACGCAGTATTTT
V gene: TRBV19; clone size: few; D gene: NA; J gene: TRBJ2-7; CDR3 protein: CASSIRDFSYEQYF; CDR3 DNA: TGTGCCAGTAGTATCCGGGACTTCTCCTACGAGCAGTACTTC
V gene: TRBV6-5; clone size: NA; D gene: TRBD1; J gene: TRBJ1-1; CDR3 protein: CASSPLGTAETEAFF; CDR3 DNA: TGTGCCAGCAGTCCGTTGGGGACAGCGGAAACTGAAGCTTTCTTT
V gene: TRBV28; clone size: NA; D gene: TRBD1; J gene: TRBJ1-6; CDR3 protein: CASSTWDSDFSPLHF; CDR3 DNA: TGTGCCAGCAGTACCTGGGACAGTGACTTTTCACCCCTCCACTTT
V gene: TRBV11-3; clone size: NA; D gene: TRBD2; J gene: TRBJ2-5; CDR3 protein: CASSLGVGGAKQETQYF; CDR3 DNA: TGTGCCAGCAGCTTAGGGGTCGGGGGGGCCAAGCAAGAGACCCAGTACTTC
V gene: TRBV10-3; clone size: NA; D gene: TRBD1; J gene: TRBJ1-2; CDR3 protein: CAISEFRQGARGYTF; CDR3 DNA: TGTGCCATCAGTGAGTTTCGACAGGGGGCGCGGGGCTACACCTTC
V gene: TRBV9; clone size: NA; D gene: NA; J gene: TRBJ1-1; CDR3 protein: CASSVVGRNTEAFF; CDR3 DNA: TGTGCCAGCAGCGTAGTGGGCCGTAACACTGAAGCTTTCTTT
V gene: TRBV5-1; clone size: NA; D gene: TRBD2; J gene: TRBJ2-3; CDR3 protein: CASMPSGGGTDTQYF; CDR3 DNA: TGCGCCAGCATGCCTAGCGGGGGAGGCACAGATACGCAGTATTTT
V gene: TRBV6-5; clone size: NA; D gene: NA; J gene: TRBJ1-6; CDR3 protein: CASSYSRGAGWSPLHF; CDR3 DNA: TGTGCCAGCAGTTACTCGCGGGGAGCAGGATGGTCACCCCTCCACTTT
V gene: TRBV11-2; clone size: NA; D gene: NA; J gene: TRBJ1-2; CDR3 protein: CASSYPIGGRRNYGYTF; CDR3 DNA: TGTGCCAGCAGCTACCCAATTGGGGGGAGAAGGAACTATGGCTACACCTTC
V gene: TRBV11-1; clone size: few; D gene: NA; J gene: TRBJ1-1; CDR3 protein: CASSRDRGTEAFF; CDR3 DNA: TGTGCCAGCAGCCGAGACCGAGGAACTGAAGCTTTCTTT
V gene: TRBV19; clone size: NA; D gene: NA; J gene: TRBJ1-2; CDR3 protein: CASSRTRNYGYTF; CDR3 DNA: TGTGCCAGTAGTAGGACACGTAACTATGGCTACACCTTC
V gene: TRBV5-6; clone size: NA; D gene: TRBD1; J gene: TRBJ1-2; CDR3 protein: CASSFGQGQEGYTF; CDR3 DNA: TGTGCCAGCAGCTTTGGACAGGGGCAGGAAGGCTACACCTTC
V gene: TRBV12-3/TRBV12-4; clone size: NA; D gene: TRBD2; J gene: TRBJ2-1; CDR3 protein: CASGQSGGSEQFF; CDR3 DNA: TGTGCCAGCGGACAAAGCGGGGGGAGTGAGCAGTTCTTC